Presented here are 23 T cell receptor beta chains from one specimen sequenced in a study of OX40 agonist ivuxolimab in advanced cancers. The assay was immunoSEQ multiplex PCR, and TCRdb's table has in-frame clones only and misses some. Here the sample spans 20,000 to 30,000 clones, approximately 90% being singletons. The input for sequencing was CD4+ or CD8+ T cells sorted from blood, taken in a trial of the OX40 agonist ivuxolimab. Source of these receptors: an adult with an advanced solid tumor such as melanoma, head and neck, liver or kidney cancer.

Only one count was recorded for this clone. This rearrangement joins TRBV28 to TRBJ1-5; D is possibly TRBD1 (6 bases). Trimming left V 5 bases short and J 5 bases short, with 19 bases between. Germline V gene data show CDR1 as MDHEN and CDR2 as SYDVKM. CDR3 size: 16 residues. The CDR3 is CASSPGTLRGDQPQHF. The CDR3 bases are TGTGCCAGCAGTCCCGGGACACTTAGGGGTGATCAGCCCCAGCATTTT.

The rearrangement uses TRBV7-6 and TRBJ2-3, with 8 nucleotides matching TRBD2. The CDR3 has 19 amino acids. V gave up 1 base and J gave up 2 bases; unmatched junction bases: 14. The germline V gene has CDR1 SGHVS and CDR2 FNYEAQ. Written as DNA, the CDR3 is TGTGCCAGCAGCTTAGGTTTAGGGAGAACTAGCGGCTTCACAGATACGCAGTATTTT. This translates into CASSLGLGRTSGFTDTQYF.

This clone was seen a few times. The chain has TRBV9 and TRBJ2-2; a weak D match, TRBD1 (5 bases). Trimming took off 0 bases at V and 7 bases at J, with 7 bases between the two ends. The CDR3 totals 13 residues. Germline values: CDR1 SGDLS, CDR2 YYNGEE. The CDR3 bases are TGTGCCAGCAGCGTAGTTAGGGGCGGGGAGCTGTTTTTT. Encoded protein: CASSVVRGGELFF.

This chain connects TRBV28 to TRBJ1-2; TRBD1 aligns across 8 bases. The CDR3 extends over 15 amino acids. CDR1 is MDHEN and CDR2 is SYDVKM in the germline V gene. J lost 1 base, V lost 4 bases, and 5 bases had no gene match. For the CDR3, the DNA is TGTGCCAGCAGTTCCCACGACAGGGGTAACTATGGCTACACCTTC. This gives the protein CASSSHDRGNYGYTF.

This sequence joins TRBV11-2 and TRBJ2-3; D uncertain. The germline V gene encodes CDR1 SGHAT and CDR2 FQNNGV. The length of the CDR3 is 14 residues. V was clipped by 4 bases and J by 2 bases, with 10 bases between them. The CDR3 coding sequence is TGTGCCAGCAGCTCACTGCTAAACACAGATACGCAGTATTTT. It yields the protein CASSSLLNTDTQYF.

This chain joins TRBV4-3 and TRBJ2-1, with 8 bases that match TRBD2. The J segment lost 3 bases and the V segment lost 0 bases, leaving 1 base of the junction unmatched. From germline, CDR1 is LGHNA and CDR2 YSLEER. This CDR3 spans 15 amino acids. The CDR3 sequence is CASSQDGTSYNEQFF. The DNA of the CDR3 is TGCGCCAGCAGCCAAGACGGGACTAGCTACAATGAGCAGTTCTTC.

The chain carries TRBV6-1 and TRBJ2-1; D may be TRBD1 (6 bases). The V end lost 6 bases, the J end lost 13 bases, and 13 bases lay between the germline ends. This CDR3 has 11 residues. The germline V gene has CDR1 MNHNS and CDR2 SASEGT. The CDR3 spells CASSLTGSQFF. Here the CDR3 DNA reads TGTGCCAGCAGCCTTACAGGGTCTCAGTTCTTC.

The chain carries TRBV5-6 and TRBJ2-2, with D perhaps TRBD1 (5 bases). Trimming pared 1 base from V and 6 bases from J, leaving 13 bases between. Germline CDR1 SGHDT, CDR2 YYEEEE. This CDR3 comprises 15 residues. CDR3 nucleotide sequence: TGTGCCAGCAGCTTGTCAGGGTCCAAGGCCGGGGAGCTGTTTTTT. Translating gives CASSLSGSKAGELFF.

This chain's CDR3 is CSVTLKDSRVLSGELFF. CDR3 nucleotide sequence: TGCAGCGTAACGTTAAAGGACAGTCGCGTTTTGTCCGGGGAGCTGTTTTTT. V is TRBV29-1 and J is TRBJ2-2; TRBD1 is a possible D gene (6 bases). Germline lookup yields CDR1 SQVTM and CDR2 ANQGSEA. The germline V and J ends were trimmed by 6 bases and 6 bases, with 26 bases remaining between them. This CDR3 has 17 residues.

The V call is TRBV19, the J call TRBJ1-1; maybe TRBD1 (5 bases). Looked up from germline, CDR1 is LNHDA and CDR2 is SQIVND (reference sequence). V lost 4 bases and J lost 1, with 16 bases in between. The CDR3 runs to 16 residues. The DNA for the CDR3 is TGTGCCAGTAGTAAGGCGGACGCCGGGGGGAACACTGAAGCTTTCTTT. This codes for CASSKADAGGNTEAFF.

The chain is built from TRBV4-1 and TRBJ2-7, with D maybe TRBD1 (5 bases). The CDR3 sequence is 12 residues long. Germline values: CDR1 MGHRA, CDR2 YSYEKL. V was pared by 2 bases and J by 6 bases, with 8 bases between. The CDR3 nucleotides read TGCGCCAGCAGCCAATCAGGGCGCGAGCAGTACTTC. As protein: CASSQSGREQYF.

The chain has TRBV28 and TRBJ2-3; D call uncertain. CDR3 length: 12 residues. Germline loops: CDR1 MDHEN, CDR2 SYDVKM. V dropped 4 bases and J dropped 7 bases, with 9 bases sitting between them. The CDR3 sequence is CASSSDPYTQYF. The CDR3 region has the DNA TGTGCCAGCAGTTCGGACCCATATACGCAGTATTTT. Together with reference TRBV28 and TRBJ2-3, the CDR3 gives the full variable domain: DVKVTQSSRYLVKRTGEKVFLECVQDMDHENMFWYRQDPGLGLRLIYFSYDVKMKEKGDIPEGYSVSREKKERFSLILESASTNQTSMYLCASSSDPYTQYFGPGTRLTVL.

This chain uses TRBV7-6 with TRBJ1-1; no firm D call. Trimming shortened V by 5 bases and J by 0 bases, and 10 bases separated the two germline ends. CDR3 length equals 14 residues. In germline, CDR1 is SGHVS, CDR2 FNYEAQ. CDR3 nucleotide sequence: TGTGCCAGCAGCCTCAATATCCTGAACACTGAAGCTTTCTTT. As protein: CASSLNILNTEAFF.

The chain is built from TRBV6-5 and TRBJ2-1; 8 bases fit TRBD2. The CDR3 contains 15 residues. The germline V gene has CDR1 MNHEY and CDR2 SVGAGI. V dropped 2 bases and J dropped 3; count of bases not matched to a gene: 3. The CDR3 nucleotides are TGTGCCAGCAGTTACGAGGGGACTAGCTACAATGAGCAGTTCTTC. This translates into CASSYEGTSYNEQFF.

The J gene is TRBJ2-5, the V gene TRBV2, with TRBD1 matching 9 bases. V was clipped by 6 bases and J by 2 bases; unmatched bases: 7. This CDR3 contains 15 residues. CDR1 is SNHLY, CDR2 FYNNEI, per germline. CDR3 sequence reads: CASRGDRAWQETQYF. CDR3 coding DNA: TGTGCCAGCAGGGGGGACAGGGCCTGGCAAGAGACCCAGTACTTC.

The J gene is TRBJ1-1, the V gene TRBV28; 9 nucleotides match TRBD1. V gave up 3 bases and J gave up 0 bases; unmatched junction bases: 5. The length of the CDR3 is 16 residues. Germline V gene sequence: CDR1 MDHEN, CDR2 SYDVKM. The CDR3 DNA reads as TGTGCCAGCAGTTTTGGACAGGGGTTAATGAACACTGAAGCTTTCTTT. Amino acid sequence: CASSFGQGLMNTEAFF.

This clone is a singleton in its sample. The CDR3 spells CASSGWTRRSYNEQFF. The CDR3 DNA reads as TGTGCCAGCAGCGGATGGACTCGCCGCTCCTACAATGAGCAGTTCTTC. The chain employs TRBV7-9 and TRBJ2-1; tentative D call: TRBD2 (5 bases). This CDR3 has 16 amino acids. Trimming stripped 5 bases from V and 0 bases from J, with 14 bases between. CDR1 SEHNR and CDR2 FQNEAQ come from the germline V gene (reference sequence).

The chain joins TRBV29-1 to TRBJ2-3; the D gene is possibly TRBD1 (5 bases). CDR3 length equals 15 residues. CDR1 and CDR2 (germline): SQVTM, ANQGSEA. V was shortened by 3 bases and J by 5 bases, with 18 bases between the two germline ends. The CDR3 region has the DNA TGCAGCGTTGATAAGGTTCCAGGGTGGTTAGATACGCAGTATTTT. As protein: CSVDKVPGWLDTQYF.

The chain couples TRBV18 to TRBJ2-1; unclear D gene. This CDR3 is built from 13 residues. CDR1 and CDR2 from the germline V gene are KGHSH and LQKENI. The V end lost 2 bases, the J end lost 8 bases, and 10 bases lay between the germline ends. CDR3 sequence: CASSPGSSDEQFF. In nucleotides, the CDR3 is TGTGCCAGCTCACCAGGCTCCAGTGATGAGCAGTTCTTC. Supplemented by reference TRBV18 and TRBJ2-1, the full variable domain reads NAGVMQNPRHLVRRRGQEARLRCSPMKGHSHVYWYRQLPEEGLKFMVYLQKENIIDESGMPKERFSAEFPKEGPSILRIQQVVRGDSAAYFCASSPGSSDEQFFGPGTRLTVL.

This chain joins TRBV10-2 and TRBJ1-2; D not resolved. Germline lookup yields CDR1 WSHSY and CDR2 SAAADI. The V end was cut by 5 bases, the J end by 6 bases, with 10 bases between. The CDR3 runs to 12 residues. This CDR3 reads CASSRDWDGYTF. Here the CDR3 DNA reads TGCGCCAGCAGTCGGGATTGGGATGGCTACACCTTC.

The chain joins TRBV9 to TRBJ2-5; the D is unclear. The CDR3 is 16 amino acids. Germline V gene data show CDR1 as SGDLS and CDR2 as YYNGEE. The V end lost 0 bases, the J end lost 0 bases, and 12 bases lay between the germline ends. Here the CDR3 reads CASSVAEGDYQETQYF. In DNA form, the CDR3 reads TGTGCCAGCAGCGTAGCGGAAGGAGACTACCAAGAGACCCAGTACTTC.

This rearrangement joins TRBV18 to TRBJ2-5; the match to TRBD1 covers 8 bases. The CDR3 is 15 amino acids. CDR1 KGHSH and CDR2 LQKENI come from the germline V gene. With V trimmed by 2 bases and J by 2 bases, 4 bases remained unmatched. Written as DNA, the CDR3 is TGTGCCAGCTCACCAGGACAGGGCTGGCAAGAGACCCAGTACTTC. This codes for CASSPGQGWQETQYF. The entire variable domain, with the rest obtained from reference TRBV18 and TRBJ2-5, is as follows: NAGVMQNPRHLVRRRGQEARLRCSPMKGHSHVYWYRQLPEEGLKFMVYLQKENIIDESGMPKERFSAEFPKEGPSILRIQQVVRGDSAAYFCASSPGQGWQETQYFGPGTRLLVL.

The CDR3 nucleotides read TGCGCCAGCAGCCAAGATAGGACAGGGGCTTATATCTCCTATAATTCACCCCTCCACTTT. Translated, it gives CASSQDRTGAYISYNSPLHF. The rearrangement joins TRBV4-3 to TRBJ1-6; 9 bases match TRBD1. The CDR3 is 20 residues long. CDR1 is LGHNA, CDR2 YSLEER, per germline. The junction had 9 bases not matched to a gene; V was cut back by 0 bases and J by 0 bases.